A single TCR beta chain is shown here with its context. Its antigen is unknown. This sample is part of a study of PD-1 blockade in classical Hodgkin lymphoma. About the study: Patients were dosed intravenously with nivolumab at 3 mg/kg every 2 weeks.

Study findings and constraints: At baseline, newly diagnosed patients reportedly showed less TCR diversity than healthy donors. Significantly greater TCR diversity emerged by C4D1 in CD4+ cells but not CD8+ cells. Complete responders possessed baseline diversity comparable to newly diagnosed patients.

Libraries were prepared by immunoSEQ multiplex PCR; TCRdb keeps only in-frame clonotypes and omits some of them. This sample has 13,000 to 15,000 clones, with about four fifths found just once. Every single patient, without exception, relapsed after autologous stem cell transplantation, and brentuximab vedotin exposure varied. CDR1 is LNHDA and CDR2 is SQIVND in the germline V gene (reference sequence). Trimming removed 6 bases from V and 4 bases from J, with 15 bases in between. This CDR3 is 14 amino acids long. This sample comprised peripheral blood mononuclear cells (PBMCs), obtained at baseline. This clonotype originated in a human donor with classical Hodgkin lymphoma. The chain joins TRBV19 to TRBJ2-5; perhaps TRBD1 as D (6 bases). The CDR3 DNA reads as TGTGCCAGTAGCGGGACACAGCCTAGAGAGACCCAGTACTTC. It codes for CASSGTQPRETQYF.